This record concerns one T cell receptor (beta chain) sequence. Its recognized antigen is unknown. No base quality information exists; no much larger clone differs at one position. The cohort consisted of some 730 healthy bone marrow donors. All cohort members were sampled while nominally healthy, although unrecorded immune exposures were likely present. The donor was CMV seropositive and belonged to the group of 270 or so seropositive cohort members. A peripheral blood sample was provided by each donor, and peripheral blood mononuclear cells were used for TCR beta sequencing. The Qiagen DNeasy Blood Extraction Kit was used to extract genomic DNA from the blood cell samples. Measured from the cysteine to the phenylalanine, the CDR3 is 16 residues long. The read is trimmed to its CDR3 DNA, 48 bases read in frame from base 1. For this chain, trimming is 0 bases at the V end and 7 bases at the J end, and the number of junction bases without a gene match is 11. The germline V gene yields MNHEY for CDR1 and SVGAGI for CDR2.

This sample was included in a study of cytomegalovirus exposure and HLA in healthy donors (dated by TCRdb to about 2017). As for the study more broadly: According to an earlier analysis of several hundred of the donors, about 190 million T cells yielded approximately 120 million unique TCR beta sequences and roughly 280 Gb of sequence data. An early release that covered some 630 HLA-typed donors contained approximately 300 gigabases of sequencing data and 65 million to 100 million unique TCR sequences. The genetic ancestry cluster associated with self-reported Caucasian donors included roughly 84% of the 398 genotyped donors. The study aimed to test whether cataloging public T cell receptors could reveal signatures of past pathogen exposure. Using immunosequencing, the study profiled T cell repertoires from roughly 650 subjects and related those repertoires to cytomegalovirus serostatus. In addition to the first cohort of 666 subjects, a separate validation cohort of under 150 different subjects was used. To predict cytomegalovirus infection status, the study combined high-throughput TCR immunosequencing, statistical association of individual TCRs with disease status, and machine learning. A later analysis re-analyzed previously published TCR beta repertoires from approximately 670 donors and added high-resolution HLA genotyping to study TCR occurrence patterns. In the later analysis, no new phenotypic data were used to find candidate immune exposures; instead, reliance was placed on TCR beta sequences and their occurrence across donors. An earlier analysis of several hundred of the donors applied high-throughput TCR beta sequencing to assess whether each TCR beta V gene segment acted as functional or pseudogenic. Donor age, sex, ethnicity and CMV serostatus were compiled alongside the repertoire data. A later genetic analysis used genome-wide SNP genotypes for about 60% of the roughly 670 donors, treating that subset as a discovery cohort. All discovery cohort repertoires had been generated on a single sequencing platform. Class I and class II HLA loci were covered by the typing at four-digit resolution. Typing coverage differed by locus: A, B, C, DRB1 and DQB1 were typed in roughly 620-640 donors, DQA1 in 522, DPA1 in around 580, and DPB1 in 400 to 490. About five DR-DQ haplotypes were treated as single units for association and clustering because of strong linkage in the cohort. Across around 400 genotyped donors of the cohort, an average of about 220,000 unique TCR beta nucleotide sequences per donor were sequenced, and 15% to 20% of those sequences were non-productive.

Library construction relied on the immunoSEQ multiplex PCR assay. The multiplex PCR relied on a mix of 60 forward primers for TCR Vbeta segments and 13 reverse primers for TCR Jbeta segments. The CDR3 region of rearranged TCR beta genes was amplified from genomic DNA with a multiplex PCR assay. Amplified TCR beta libraries were sequenced as 87-base-pair reads on the Illumina HiSeq System. Regarding the original processing steps: A later analysis counted some 74 million unique TCR beta chains across the 650 to 800 repertoires, and around 9.9 million of these chains were shared by at least two donors. To remove PCR and sequencing errors, raw reads were error-corrected and collapsed into unique sequences using a nearest-neighbor algorithm that merged closely related sequences. CDR3 sequences were aligned to IMGT reference sequences to assign V, D and J gene segments. For a sequence to be retained, a match of at least six nucleotides was required to both a V gene segment and a J gene segment. Rearrangements were called productive when the CDR3 lacked stop codons and stayed in frame with V and J; all others were non-productive. CDR3 was defined by IMGT convention, running from the second conserved V-encoded cysteine to the conserved J-encoded phenylalanine. The earlier analysis of more than 450 of the donors excluded sequences that lacked an unambiguous match to a single V gene segment. In an earlier analysis of several hundred of the donors, V segments were called functional above 56.7% productive rearrangements and were called segregating when the between-donor standard deviation exceeded 5%. A statistical classification framework was built for diagnosing cytomegalovirus status from the catalog of TCR beta chain sequences. A later analysis assigned V and J genes by comparing TCR nucleotide sequences with IMGT/GENE-DB human TR gene sequences. A later analysis assigned CDR3 sequences and most-parsimonious VDJ recombination scenarios with the TCRdist pipeline. In a later analysis, each TCR beta chain was defined by its CDR3 amino acid sequence together with its V-gene family, and reads without a unique V-gene family were excluded. In a later analysis, 450 to 600 highly shared, low-generation-probability nucleotide sequences were removed to address suspected cross-contamination and a sequencing artifact. For each public chain, a later analysis derived a clonal expansion index from normalized ranks of inferred template counts within each repertoire. Generation probabilities in a later analysis came from a VDJ recombination model fitted to out-of-frame rearrangements, and those results were checked against IGoR. In a later analysis, hypergeometric tests were used to score TCR-TCR, TCR-HLA and TCR-CMV co-occurrence, with a repertoire-size bias correction applied to TCR pairs. A later analysis estimated false discovery rates by permuting HLA or CMV assignments 20 times. In a later analysis, co-occurring TCRs were grouped using DBSCAN, and TCRdist sequence similarity was added for clustering within HLA-allele-positive subsets. Co-occurrence clustering excluded repertoires with fewer than 30,000 or more than 120,000 public chains, plus five with anomalous nucleotide sharing. TCRdb obtained this table from immuneACCESS and retained in-frame rearrangements with V and J assigned. These tables miss some clones; where compared with another copy, unresolved V genes account for less than half of the shortfall, and the remainder is unexplained. From that table come the V and J calls and clone size; the DNA was used to work out D and trimming. Counted in this sample were roughly 180,000 clones; 70% to 80% of them appeared once. The ten largest clonotypes hold around 3.4% of the sample.

General findings and caveats noted by the study authors: Compared with equally common non-associated chains, HLA-associated TCR beta chains in a later analysis were more clonally expanded and had lower generation probabilities. In an earlier analysis of around 600 of the donors, most TCR beta V segments were observed in productive rearrangements about 87% or about 30% of the time, broadly matching IMGT annotations. In a later genetic analysis, a missense DCLRE1C variant was associated with V-gene and J-gene trimming of TCR beta chains, and the association was replicated in an independent cohort. Cytomegalovirus status was reported to be diagnosed by the classifier with high specificity and sensitivity in both the original and validation cohorts. HLA typing was unavailable for some donors at each locus, so association tests used only the typed subset. Most TCR sequences were seen in very few donors, while some public TCRs were found in many individuals. This cohort had only TCR beta chains sequenced, and the lack of alpha or paired-chain data limited which features could be detected. Some IMGT-functional V segments, including TRBV6-2 and TRBV6-3, could not be told apart with the 87-base-pair reads, so those segments were excluded. Linkage disequilibrium might explain the correlated functional status among segregating V segments, but an unknown experimental factor could not be ruled out. At a false discovery rate of 0.05, a later analysis linked 16,951 TCR beta sequences to specific HLA alleles. The study listed 164 TCR beta chains as associated with cytomegalovirus. For the cohort, immune exposure information was limited to CMV serostatus. The authors suggested that the approach could potentially be extended to other disease states and immunological phenotypes. A further reported finding was that TCR beta sequences accurately predicted the HLA-A and HLA-B alleles for most subjects in the first cohort. In a later analysis, most CMV-associated TCR beta chains were found to appear HLA-restricted, with HLA associations seemingly driven largely by CMV exposure. According to a later analysis, parvovirus B19, influenza, CMV and Epstein-Barr virus appeared linked to several top co-occurrence clusters. A group of highly shared sequence variants was considered likely to be a technical artifact of the sequencing pipeline. In a later genetic analysis, fewer N-insertions in productive TCRs were reported among donors in an Asian-associated ancestry cluster than the approximately 710-donor mean. Because counts were too low, some 17 rarely observed V segments, including chromosome 9 orphons, were left out of the earlier analysis of about 500 of the donors. The presence/absence analyses assumed that sequencing depth was roughly uniform across donors, and that assumption may not be true. In a later analysis, the rate of TCR association differed among HLA loci, with DRB1 alleles having the most associated TCRs and HLA-C alleles having the fewest. When HLA alleles, especially DR and DQ, strongly co-occurred, attributing TCR associations to individual alleles was difficult. A few of the identified cytomegalovirus-associated TCR beta chains were confirmed in vitro to be specific for cytomegalovirus antigens.

The sequence came from a woman aged 55-70 years in good health and CMV-seropositive. The material sequenced was PBMCs. The chain joins TRBV6-5 to TRBJ1-2, with 7 junctional bases fitting TRBD1. The CDR3 loop reads CASSYSIGGELGGYTF. The bases read TGTGCCAGCAGTTACTCGATAGGGGGCGAATTAGGTGGCTACACCTTC.